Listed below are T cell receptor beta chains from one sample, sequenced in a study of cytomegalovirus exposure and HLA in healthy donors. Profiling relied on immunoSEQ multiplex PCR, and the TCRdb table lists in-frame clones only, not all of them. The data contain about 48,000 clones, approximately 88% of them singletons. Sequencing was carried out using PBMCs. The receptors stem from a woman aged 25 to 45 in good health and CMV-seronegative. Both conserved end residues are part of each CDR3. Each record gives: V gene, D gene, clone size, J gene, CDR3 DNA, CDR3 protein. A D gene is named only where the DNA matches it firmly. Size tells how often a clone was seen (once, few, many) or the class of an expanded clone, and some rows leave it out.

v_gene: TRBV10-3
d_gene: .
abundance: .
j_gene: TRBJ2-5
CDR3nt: TGTGCCATCAAACTAGCCGGAGAGACGGGGGAGACCCAGTACTTC
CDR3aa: CAIKLAGETGETQYF

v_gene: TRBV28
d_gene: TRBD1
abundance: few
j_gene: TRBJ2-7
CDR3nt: TGTGCCAGCAGTTTCTTCGACCCAGGGGGCGAGCAGTACTTC
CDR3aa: CASSFFDPGGEQYF

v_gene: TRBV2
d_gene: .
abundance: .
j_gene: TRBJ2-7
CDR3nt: TGTGCCAGCAGTGGACCAGGCGCCGAGCAGTACTTC
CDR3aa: CASSGPGAEQYF

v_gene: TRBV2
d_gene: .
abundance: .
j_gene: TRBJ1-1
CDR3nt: TGTGCCAGCAGTGAAATGAGGAACACTGAAGCTTTCTTT
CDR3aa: CASSEMRNTEAFF

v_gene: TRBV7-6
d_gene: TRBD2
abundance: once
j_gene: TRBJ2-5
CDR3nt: TGTGCCAGCAGCCCATTCGTCCGGGAGGAGGAGACCCAGTACTTC
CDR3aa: CASSPFVREEETQYF

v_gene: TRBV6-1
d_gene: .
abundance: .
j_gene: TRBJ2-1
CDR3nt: TGTGCCAGCAGTGAACACGGGGCCTACAATGAGCAGTTCTTC
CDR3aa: CASSEHGAYNEQFF

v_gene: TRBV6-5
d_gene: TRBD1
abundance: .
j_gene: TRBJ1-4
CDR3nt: TGTGCCAGCAGCCTGGACAGGGGGCTTGAAAAACTGTTTTTT
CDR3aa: CASSLDRGLEKLFF

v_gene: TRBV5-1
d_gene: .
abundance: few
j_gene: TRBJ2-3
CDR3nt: TGCGCCAGCAGCTTGAGGCTAGCCGGGACAGATACGCAGTATTTT
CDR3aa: CASSLRLAGTDTQYF

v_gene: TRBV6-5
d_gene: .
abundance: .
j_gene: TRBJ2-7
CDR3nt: TGTGCCAGCTCGATCAGGGAGGCAAACGAGCAGTACTTC
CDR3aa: CASSIREANEQYF

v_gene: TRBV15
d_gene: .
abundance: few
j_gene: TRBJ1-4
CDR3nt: TGTGCCACCAGCAGGGGGGAGGAGAATGAAAAACTGTTTTTT
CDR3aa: CATSRGEENEKLFF

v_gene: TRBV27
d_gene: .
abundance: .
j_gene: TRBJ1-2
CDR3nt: TGTGCCAGCAGTTTATCTAACCCGGAGGACGGCTACACCTTC
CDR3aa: CASSLSNPEDGYTF